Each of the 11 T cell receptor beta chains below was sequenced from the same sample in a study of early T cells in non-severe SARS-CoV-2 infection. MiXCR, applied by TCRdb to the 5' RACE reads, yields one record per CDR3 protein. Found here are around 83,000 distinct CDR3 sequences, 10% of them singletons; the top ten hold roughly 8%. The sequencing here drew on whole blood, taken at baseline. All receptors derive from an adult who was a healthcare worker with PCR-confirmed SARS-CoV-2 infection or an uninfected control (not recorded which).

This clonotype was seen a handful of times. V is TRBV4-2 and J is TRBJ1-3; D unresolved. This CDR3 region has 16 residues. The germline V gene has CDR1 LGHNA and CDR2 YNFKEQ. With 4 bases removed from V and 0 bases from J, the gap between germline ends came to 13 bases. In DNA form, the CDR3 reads TGTGCCAGCAGCCGCGAAAAAAGTAGCTCTGGAAACACCATATATTTT. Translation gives CASSREKSSSGNTIYF.

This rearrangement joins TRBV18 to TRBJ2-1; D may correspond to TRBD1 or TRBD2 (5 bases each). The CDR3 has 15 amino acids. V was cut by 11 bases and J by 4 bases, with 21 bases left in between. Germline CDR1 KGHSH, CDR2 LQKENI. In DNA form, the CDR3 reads TGTGCCTCCCACGAGGGGTCTAGAGGATACAATGAGCAGTTCTTC. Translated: CASHEGSRGYNEQFF.

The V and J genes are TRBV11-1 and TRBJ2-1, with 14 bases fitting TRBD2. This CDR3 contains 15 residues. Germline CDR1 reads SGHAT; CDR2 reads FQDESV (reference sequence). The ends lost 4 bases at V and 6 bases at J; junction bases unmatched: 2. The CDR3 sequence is CASSSTSGRVNEQFF. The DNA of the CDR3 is TGTGCCAGCAGCTCGACTAGCGGGAGGGTCAATGAGCAGTTCTTC.

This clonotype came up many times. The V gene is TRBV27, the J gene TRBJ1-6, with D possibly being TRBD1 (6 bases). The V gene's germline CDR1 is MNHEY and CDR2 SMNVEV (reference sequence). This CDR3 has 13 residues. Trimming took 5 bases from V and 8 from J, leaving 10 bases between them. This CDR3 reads CASSIRTDSPLHF. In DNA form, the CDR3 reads TGTGCCAGCAGTATACGGACAGATTCACCCCTCCACTTT.

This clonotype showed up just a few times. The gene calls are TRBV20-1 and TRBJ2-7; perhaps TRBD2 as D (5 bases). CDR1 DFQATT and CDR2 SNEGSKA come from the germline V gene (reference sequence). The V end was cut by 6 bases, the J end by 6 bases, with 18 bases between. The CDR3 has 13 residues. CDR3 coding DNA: TGCAGTGCACAAAAAGCGGAGGCGGGCGAGCAGTACTTC. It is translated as CSAQKAEAGEQYF.

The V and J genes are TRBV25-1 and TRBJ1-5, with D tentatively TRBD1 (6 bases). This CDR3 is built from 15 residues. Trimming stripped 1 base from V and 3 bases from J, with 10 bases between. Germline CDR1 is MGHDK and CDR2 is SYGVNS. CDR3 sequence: CASSELSGDNQPQHF. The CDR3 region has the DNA TGTGCCAGCAGTGAATTATCAGGGGACAATCAGCCCCAGCATTTT.

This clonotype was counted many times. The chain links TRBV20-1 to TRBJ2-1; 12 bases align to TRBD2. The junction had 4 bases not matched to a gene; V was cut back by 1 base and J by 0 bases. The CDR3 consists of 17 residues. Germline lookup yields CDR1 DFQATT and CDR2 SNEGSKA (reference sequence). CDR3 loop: CSARALAGGSSYNEQFF. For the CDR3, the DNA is TGCAGTGCTAGAGCGCTAGCGGGGGGGAGCTCCTACAATGAGCAGTTCTTC.

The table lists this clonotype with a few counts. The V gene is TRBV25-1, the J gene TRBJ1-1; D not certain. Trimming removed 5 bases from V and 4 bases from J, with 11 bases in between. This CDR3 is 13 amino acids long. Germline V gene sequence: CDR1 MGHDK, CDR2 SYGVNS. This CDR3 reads CASSRGGGTEAFF. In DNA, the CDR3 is TGTGCCAGCAGTCGGGGAGGCGGCACTGAAGCTTTCTTT.

The CDR3 sequence: CSALGLAGVNEQFF. The CDR3 nucleotides read TGCAGTGCCCTAGGACTAGCGGGAGTCAATGAGCAGTTCTTC. The chain couples TRBV20-1 to TRBJ2-1, with 13 bases fitting TRBD2. The CDR3 covers 14 residues. J was trimmed by 6 bases and V by 6 bases; bases with no gene match: 5. In germline, CDR1 is DFQATT, CDR2 SNEGSKA (reference sequence).

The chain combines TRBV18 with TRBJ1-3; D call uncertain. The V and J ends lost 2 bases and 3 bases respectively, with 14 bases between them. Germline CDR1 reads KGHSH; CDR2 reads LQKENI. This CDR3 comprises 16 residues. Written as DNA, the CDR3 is TGTGCCAGCTCACCAGAAGTTCCAGACCTTGGAAACACCATATATTTT. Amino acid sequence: CASSPEVPDLGNTIYF.

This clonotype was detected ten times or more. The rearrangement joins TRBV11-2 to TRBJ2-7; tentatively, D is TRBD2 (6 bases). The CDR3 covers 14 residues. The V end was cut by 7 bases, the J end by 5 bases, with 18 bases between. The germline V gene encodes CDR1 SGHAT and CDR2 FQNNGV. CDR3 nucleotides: TGTGCCAGCAACCCTGGGGGGAGAGGGAACGAGCAGTACTTC. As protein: CASNPGGRGNEQYF. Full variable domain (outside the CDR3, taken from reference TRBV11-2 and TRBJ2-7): EAGVAQSPRYKIIEKRQSVAFWCNPISGHATLYWYQQILGQGPKLLIQFQNNGVVDDSQLPKDRFSAERLKGVDSTLKIQPAKLEDSAVYLCASNPGGRGNEQYFGPGTRLTVT.